One sample yielded the 23 T cell receptor beta chains listed below, sequenced in a study of blood T cells in healthy people across ages. It was with a sample-barcoded 5' primer and a J-beta primer mix that a second PCR of roughly 7 to 12 cycles was run. TCRdb reanalysed the 5' RACE reads using MiXCR and keeps one entry per CDR3 protein. There are roughly 830,000 distinct CDR3 sequences in the sample; less than 80% occur only once, and roughly 26% lies in the top ten. The sequenced sample was blood. All receptors come from a man aged 30-40 years in good health.

This clonotype showed up just a few times. V and J are TRBV7-2 and TRBJ2-3; 8 bases line up with TRBD1. J lost 4 bases, V lost 4 bases, and 10 bases had no gene match. The germline V gene has CDR1 SGHTA and CDR2 FQGNSA. The CDR3 length is 16 residues. In nucleotides, the CDR3 is TGTGCCAGCAGCTGGGACAGGTGGGGGTTGGCAGATACGCAGTATTTT. This sequence encodes CASSWDRWGLADTQYF.

Many counts were recorded for this clonotype. This rearrangement joins TRBV7-2 to TRBJ2-5; TRBD2 matches at 9 bases. Judging by the DNA end, TRBJ2-7 fits better; the J call may be wrong. Germline V lookup: CDR1 SGHTA, CDR2 FQGNSA. CDR3 length equals 15 residues. The CDR3 loop is CASSLKGGGRGEQYF. DNA of the CDR3: TGTGCCAGCAGCCTTAAGGGCGGCGGGAGGGGCGAGCAGTACTTC.

This clonotype has more than one count but fewer than ten. The chain recombines TRBV7-2 with TRBJ1-2; 9 bases match TRBD1. The V gene end was trimmed by 5 bases and the J gene end by 7 bases; junction bases not matched to a gene: 8. The CDR3 loop spans 14 amino acids. Per germline, CDR1 SGHTA and CDR2 FQGNSA. CDR3 amino acids: CASSPRTGECGYTF. The DNA for the CDR3 is TGTGCCAGCAGCCCCAGGACAGGGGAGTGTGGCTACACCTTC.

The chain employs TRBV3-1 and TRBJ2-3; D call uncertain. V lost 1 base, J lost 4 bases, and 9 bases lay in between. CDR3 length equals 14 residues. Germline lookup yields CDR1 LGHDT and CDR2 YNNKEL (reference sequence). This CDR3 is CASSQVPSPDTQYF. DNA of the CDR3: TGTGCCAGCAGCCAAGTACCTAGTCCAGATACGCAGTATTTT.

The CDR3 region has the DNA TGTGCCAGCAGCCCCAGGACTAGCGGGGATTCTAGCACAGATACGCAGTATTTT. Amino acids: CASSPRTSGDSSTDTQYF. The chain links TRBV4-2 to TRBJ2-3; 12 nucleotides agree with TRBD2. V was clipped by 4 bases and J by 0 bases; unmatched bases: 8. The CDR3 is 18 residues long. The germline V gene has CDR1 LGHNA and CDR2 YNFKEQ.

The chain couples TRBV2 to TRBJ2-1; D remains unclear. The CDR3 is 18 amino acids. Trimming stripped 0 bases from V and 0 bases from J, with 15 bases between. Germline loops: CDR1 SNHLY, CDR2 FYNNEI. The CDR3 DNA reads TGTGCCAGCAGTGAAGCGCTTCGGTCAGTGGGCTCCTACAATGAGCAGTTCTTC. The encoded protein is CASSEALRSVGSYNEQFF.

This chain joins TRBV6-2 or TRBV6-3 and TRBJ2-1, with TRBD2 matching over 14 bases. Germline assignment: CDR1 MNHEY and CDR2 SVGEGT. The CDR3 is 17 amino acids. The trim removed 4 bases at V and 7 bases at J, leaving 9 bases unmatched. The CDR3 sequence: CASSLTSGGAYANEQFF. The DNA for the CDR3 is TGTGCCAGCAGTTTGACTAGCGGGGGGGCCTATGCGAATGAGCAGTTCTTC.

This clonotype turned up a few times. The chain joins TRBV2 to TRBJ1-1; the D is unclear. This CDR3 contains 13 residues. CDR1 SNHLY and CDR2 FYNNEI come from the germline V gene. Between the trimmed V and J ends, which lost 8 bases and 0 bases, there was a span of 10 bases. DNA of the CDR3: TGTGCCAGCCTTACGGTATTGAACACTGAAGCTTTCTTT. It is translated as CASLTVLNTEAFF. Complete variable domain (other parts from reference TRBV2 and TRBJ1-1): EPEVTQTPSHQVTQMGQEVILRCVPISNHLYFYWYRQILGQKVEFLVSFYNNEISEKSEIFDDQFSVERPDGSNFTLKIRSTKLEDSAMYFCASLTVLNTEAFFGQGTRLTVV.

The chain combines TRBV7-9 with TRBJ2-4; either TRBD1 or TRBD2 may fit D (6 bases each). This CDR3 has 15 amino acids. The ends were cut back, 7 bases at V and 3 bases at J, with 16 bases in the middle. From germline, CDR1 is SEHNR and CDR2 FQNEAQ (reference sequence). CDR3 DNA: TGTGCCAGCACAGGAGGGGGTGAGGGCAAAAACATTCAGTACTTC. It encodes CASTGGGEGKNIQYF.

V usage is TRBV27 and J usage is TRBJ2-7, with 10 bases matching TRBD2. The CDR3 has 17 residues. Germline V CDR1 and CDR2: MNHEY, SMNVEV (reference sequence). J gave up 2 bases and V 3 bases, and 10 bases lay outside the gene matches. The CDR3 reads CASSLEKAGGPTYEQYF. CDR3 sequence (DNA): TGTGCCAGCAGTTTGGAAAAAGCGGGGGGGCCCACCTACGAGCAGTACTTC.

This clonotype was counted only a few times. The J gene is TRBJ2-1, the V gene TRBV6-2 or TRBV6-3, with TRBD1 identical over 7 bases. The V gene's germline CDR1 is MNHEY and CDR2 SVGEGT. V gave up 1 base and J gave up 7 bases; unmatched junction bases: 4. There are 14 residues in the CDR3. The DNA for the CDR3 is TGTGCCAGCAGTTACTTCGGGACAGTTAATGAGCAGTTCTTC. It encodes CASSYFGTVNEQFF.

The gene calls are TRBV27 and TRBJ2-5, with D possibly being TRBD1 or TRBD2 (5 bases each). With 7 bases removed from V and 1 base from J, the gap between germline ends came to 13 bases. This CDR3 has 14 residues. In germline, CDR1 is MNHEY, CDR2 SMNVEV (reference sequence). CDR3 sequence reads: CASTRDGFQETQYF. The CDR3 bases are TGTGCCAGCACCCGGGACGGGTTCCAAGAGACCCAGTACTTC.

This clonotype was seen many times. V and J are TRBV29-1 and TRBJ2-1; 9 bases agree with TRBD2. Germline V gene lookup returns CDR1 SQVTM and CDR2 ANQGSEA. V shed 3 bases, J shed 4 bases, and the junction held 4 bases outside the gene matches. This CDR3 is 14 amino acids long. The CDR3, as DNA: TGCAGCGTTGATGGAGCGGGGGGTTACAATGAGCAGTTCTTC. Its protein product is CSVDGAGGYNEQFF.

The V and J genes are TRBV20-1 and TRBJ2-1; D ambiguous. This CDR3 spans 13 amino acids. From germline, CDR1 is DFQATT and CDR2 SNEGSKA (reference sequence). The ends were cut back, 1 base at V and 6 bases at J, with 10 bases in the middle. CDR3: CSARGVHSNEQFF. In nucleotides, the CDR3 is TGCAGTGCTAGAGGGGTCCATTCCAATGAGCAGTTCTTC.

The chain joins TRBV9 to TRBJ1-2; the D gene is possibly TRBD1 (6 bases). Germline V CDR1 and CDR2: SGDLS, YYNGEE. Trimming took 4 bases from V and 2 from J, leaving 12 bases between them. The CDR3 extends over 14 amino acids. CDR3 loop: CASSSHTGNYGYTF. The CDR3 region has the DNA TGTGCCAGCAGCAGCCACACAGGGAACTATGGCTACACCTTC.

The chain uses TRBV5-1 and TRBJ1-1, with 7 bases lining up with TRBD1. J gave up 5 bases and V 4 bases, and 11 bases lay outside the gene matches. Germline CDR1 is SGHRS and CDR2 is YFSETQ. This CDR3 is 15 amino acids long. CDR3 protein: CASSGTVTEHTEAFF. In DNA form, the CDR3 reads TGCGCCAGCAGCGGGACAGTGACTGAACATACTGAAGCTTTCTTT.

The chain is built from TRBV20-1 and TRBJ2-1; TRBD1 matches at 9 bases. The V gene end was trimmed by 5 bases and the J gene end by 8 bases; junction bases not matched to a gene: 10. The V gene's germline CDR1 is DFQATT and CDR2 SNEGSKA (reference sequence). This CDR3 comprises 14 residues. The CDR3 DNA is TGCAGTGCTTGGCCGGGACAGGGTATCGATGAGCAGTTCTTC. It codes for CSAWPGQGIDEQFF.

The CDR3 DNA reads TGTGCCAGCAGCGTGAACCGCCAGGATACGCAGTATTTT. It encodes CASSVNRQDTQYF. This rearrangement joins TRBV5-4 to TRBJ2-3; D gene uncertain. The CDR3 spans 13 residues. Germline-derived CDR1 and CDR2 are SGHNT and YYREEE (reference sequence). V was trimmed by 4 bases and J by 6 bases, leaving 12 bases between them.

This sequence joins TRBV7-8 and TRBJ2-7; TRBD2 matches at 11 bases. V dropped 2 bases and J dropped 5; count of bases not matched to a gene: 8. CDR1 is SGHVS, CDR2 FQNEAQ, per germline. The CDR3 length is 16 residues. CDR3 bases: TGTGCCAGCAGCTTACAGGTAGCGGGGGGGAAACACGAGCAGTACTTC. This sequence encodes CASSLQVAGGKHEQYF.

The chain carries TRBV29-1 and TRBJ1-1; no definite D call. Trimming removed 2 bases from V and 5 bases from J, with 15 bases in between. The germline V gene has CDR1 SQVTM and CDR2 ANQGSEA. The CDR3 has 14 residues. CDR3 coding DNA: TGCAGCGTTGAAAGAGGGTCGGTAGGGACTGAAGCTTTCTTT. Protein: CSVERGSVGTEAFF.

The chain has TRBV9 and TRBJ2-3, with D unresolved. Trimming removed 3 bases from V and 4 bases from J, with 15 bases in between. The CDR3 loop spans 15 amino acids. In germline, CDR1 is SGDLS, CDR2 YYNGEE. CDR3 coding DNA: TGTGCCAGCAGCGGAAGACTCTCTACCGCAGATACGCAGTATTTT. Its translation: CASSGRLSTADTQYF.

The chain is built from TRBV6-5 and TRBJ2-3; perhaps TRBD1 as D (5 bases). The V gene's germline CDR1 is MNHEY and CDR2 SVGAGI. V was trimmed by 2 bases and J by 4 bases, leaving 13 bases between them. The CDR3 sequence is 15 residues long. In DNA, the CDR3 is TGTGCCAGCAGTTACCAGGGTGGGCGCGCAGATACGCAGTATTTT. Protein product: CASSYQGGRADTQYF.

This clonotype was observed a few times. The chain recombines TRBV6-5 with TRBJ1-2; D perhaps matches TRBD1 (5 bases). This CDR3 has 14 residues. Trimming took 2 bases from V and 8 from J, leaving 15 bases between them. Germline CDR1 MNHEY, CDR2 SVGAGI. The CDR3, as DNA: TGTGCCAGCAGTTACGCGTGGGGGTTTGAGGGCTACACCTTC. Amino acids: CASSYAWGFEGYTF.